This is a list of T cell receptor beta chains from one sample in a study of T-cell memory formation after mild COVID-19. TCRdb redid the calling of the 5' RACE reads with MiXCR, one entry per CDR3 protein. The sample contains 540,000 or so distinct CDR3 sequences, about a fifth of which appear only once. Material: PBMCs or a T cell subset sorted from them (not recorded which). Receptor source: an adult woman who had mild COVID-19 (a few samples of this study predate the infection). Cell type and time point are not known. Each CDR3 is given with its conserved first and last residue. The order of the fields is D gene, V gene, J gene, clone size, CDR3 protein, CDR3 DNA. The D gene is left open where the match is weak. The size entry is marked missing in some rows and otherwise reads once, few, many or a size class.

d_gene: NA
v_gene: TRBV24-1
j_gene: TRBJ2-7
abundance: NA
CDR3aa: CATSDAGTMPYEQYF
CDR3nt: TGTGCCACCAGTGATGCCGGGACCATGCCCTACGAGCAGTACTTC

d_gene: NA
v_gene: TRBV5-1
j_gene: TRBJ2-5
abundance: few
CDR3aa: CASSLSTSSQETQYF
CDR3nt: TGCGCCAGCAGCTTATCAACTAGCTCCCAAGAGACCCAGTACTTC

d_gene: TRBD1
v_gene: TRBV5-6
j_gene: TRBJ1-1
abundance: once
CDR3aa: CASSLVQGADSMNTEAFF
CDR3nt: TGTGCCAGCAGCTTGGTCCAGGGGGCCGACTCTATGAACACTGAAGCTTTCTTT

d_gene: NA
v_gene: TRBV3-1
j_gene: TRBJ1-2
abundance: NA
CDR3aa: CASSQTRDYGYTF
CDR3nt: TGTGCCAGCAGCCAAACCCGGGACTATGGCTACACCTTC

d_gene: TRBD2
v_gene: TRBV30
j_gene: TRBJ2-1
abundance: few
CDR3aa: CALGLVWGNEQFF
CDR3nt: TGTGCCCTGGGACTAGTGTGGGGCAATGAGCAGTTCTTC

d_gene: NA
v_gene: TRBV5-4
j_gene: TRBJ2-3
abundance: NA
CDR3aa: CASSRGSLADTQYF
CDR3nt: TGTGCCAGCAGCCGCGGGTCCTTGGCAGATACGCAGTATTTT

d_gene: TRBD2
v_gene: TRBV12-5
j_gene: TRBJ2-5
abundance: few
CDR3aa: CASGLSGSPRGQYF
CDR3nt: TGTGCTAGTGGCTTGAGCGGGAGCCCCAGGGGCCAGTACTTC

d_gene: NA
v_gene: TRBV2
j_gene: TRBJ2-3
abundance: NA
CDR3aa: CASSEPWDTQYF
CDR3nt: TGTGCCAGCAGTGAGCCGTGGGATACGCAGTATTTT

d_gene: NA
v_gene: TRBV29-1
j_gene: TRBJ2-7
abundance: many
CDR3aa: CSVIPGQTYEQYF
CDR3nt: TGCAGCGTAATACCGGGACAAACCTACGAGCAGTACTTC

d_gene: TRBD1
v_gene: TRBV7-9
j_gene: TRBJ1-1
abundance: NA
CDR3aa: CASSHPPGQFRAEAFF
CDR3nt: TGTGCCAGCAGCCACCCCCCGGGACAGTTCAGGGCTGAAGCTTTCTTT